Below, 28 T cell receptor beta chains from the same sample are listed, as sequenced in a study of blood T cell repertoires in COVID-19. Profiled with immunoSEQ multiplex PCR; TCRdb holds only in-frame clones, not every one. The sample lists around 310,000 clones; about 89% were seen once. Sequenced sample: PBMCs or T cells enriched from blood (not recorded which). These receptors were collected from a woman in her thirties or forties who had recovered from COVID-19.

The DNA for the CDR3 is TGCGCCAGCAGCCTTGACAGGGGTCAGCCCCAGCATTTT. Protein sequence: CASSLDRGQPQHF. V is TRBV4-3 and J is TRBJ1-5; 8 bases fit TRBD1. The CDR3 totals 13 residues. The V gene's germline CDR1 is LGHNA and CDR2 YSLEER. Trimming removed 4 bases from V and 6 bases from J; junction bases left unmatched: 2.

V is TRBV9 and J is TRBJ2-3; a possible D gene is TRBD2 (6 bases). The CDR3 extends over 14 amino acids. V shed 0 bases and J shed 9 bases, with 14 bases lying between them. CDR1 and CDR2 (germline): SGDLS, YYNGEE. The DNA of the CDR3 is TGTGCCAGCAGCGTAGACGGGACTCCCTTGACGCAGTATTTT. Translation gives CASSVDGTPLTQYF.

Comment on this clone: Lacking the conserved final phenylalanine or tryptophan, this CDR3 likely reflects a read error. It is unclear where the CDR3 begins or ends on the DNA, so no DNA is shown, and the CDR3 is as TCRdb lists it. The genes are TRBV6-5 and TRBJ1-1; the table's D gene call, TRBD1, was not cross checked with the DNA. With termini counted, the CDR3 has 12 amino acids. Germline V gives CDR1 MNHEY, CDR2 SVGAGI. The CDR3 sequence is CASSSAPGQSFL.

V usage is TRBV9 and J usage is TRBJ2-2; D might be TRBD1 (6 bases). This CDR3 has 14 amino acids. CDR1 is SGDLS and CDR2 is YYNGEE in the germline V gene. V was shortened by 4 bases and J by 1 base, with 8 bases between the two germline ends. The CDR3 DNA is TGTGCCAGCAGCTCACAGGGGAACACCGGGGAGCTGTTTTTT. Its protein is CASSSQGNTGELFF.

The V and J genes are TRBV4-3 and TRBJ2-2; a weak D match, TRBD2 (6 bases). Trimming took off 0 bases at V and 1 base at J, with 12 bases between the two ends. This CDR3 spans 17 amino acids. CDR1 LGHNA and CDR2 YSLEER come from the germline V gene. CDR3 bases: TGCGCCAGCAGCCAAGATAATGGAGGGGTGAACACCGGGGAGCTGTTTTTT. Protein sequence: CASSQDNGGVNTGELFF.

This sequence joins TRBV19 and TRBJ2-5; 11 bases agree with TRBD2. CDR3 length: 15 residues. The V and J ends lost 6 bases and 1 base, in that order; junction bases with no gene match: 4. Looked up from germline, CDR1 is LNHDA and CDR2 is SQIVND (reference sequence). As DNA, the CDR3 is TGTGCCAGTAGCCTTCTAGCGGGGGGCCAAGAGACCCAGTACTTC. Protein sequence: CASSLLAGGQETQYF.

The chain has TRBV3-1 (or the pseudogene TRBV3-2) and TRBJ2-7, with 12 positions matching TRBD2. The CDR3 sequence is 15 residues long. Germline V gene sequence: CDR1 LGHDT, CDR2 YNNKEL (reference sequence). The V gene end was trimmed by 2 bases and the J gene end by 5 bases; junction bases not matched to a gene: 4. The CDR3 sequence is CASSQKTSGRNEQYF. CDR3 coding DNA: TGTGCCAGCAGCCAAAAGACTAGCGGGAGAAACGAGCAGTACTTC.

The rearrangement links TRBV30 to TRBJ1-5; TRBD1 matches at 7 bases. The CDR3 runs 13 residues. Germline CDR1 and CDR2: GTSNPN and SVGIG (reference sequence). With 3 bases clipped from V and 11 bases from J, the junction kept 10 bases outside the gene matches. CDR3 residues: CAWRTGGQGAQHF. The CDR3 DNA sequence: TGTGCCTGGAGGACCGGAGGTCAGGGGGCCCAGCATTTT.

The chain links TRBV7-2 to TRBJ2-7, with a tentative D call TRBD2 (6 bases). This CDR3 region has 15 residues. V was cut by 2 bases and J by 2 bases, with 13 bases left in between. Germline V gives CDR1 SGHTA, CDR2 FQGNSA. The CDR3: CASSLRRGKAYEQYF. In DNA, the CDR3 is TGTGCCAGCAGCTTACGGCGCGGGAAGGCCTACGAGCAGTACTTC.

The gene calls are TRBV5-4 and TRBJ1-6; the match to TRBD1 covers 7 bases. CDR1 is SGHNT, CDR2 YYREEE, per germline (reference sequence). CDR3 size: 15 residues. V trimming: 2 bases; J trimming: 5 bases; junction bases outside the gene matches: 4. CDR3 coding DNA: TGTGCCAGCAGCTTAGGGGGACAGCATAATTCACCCCTCCACTTT. Translated: CASSLGGQHNSPLHF.

The chain links TRBV9 to TRBJ1-2, with TRBD1 identical over 7 bases. Germline V gives CDR1 SGDLS, CDR2 YYNGEE. The CDR3 is 14 amino acids. The V segment lost 4 bases and the J segment 4 bases; nucleotides outside the gene matches: 7. This CDR3 reads CASSPNTGAYGYTF. In nucleotides, the CDR3 is TGTGCCAGCAGCCCAAATACAGGGGCCTATGGCTACACCTTC. Supplemented by reference TRBV9 and TRBJ1-2, the full variable domain reads DSGVTQTPKHLITATGQRVTLRCSPRSGDLSVYWYQQSLDQGLQFLIQYYNGEERAKGNILERFSAQQFPDLHSELNLSSLELGDSALYFCASSPNTGAYGYTFGSGTRLTVV.

The chain has TRBV29-1 and TRBJ1-1, with 7 bases fitting TRBD1. Looked up from germline, CDR1 is SQVTM and CDR2 is ANQGSEA. The CDR3 length is 15 residues. Losses at the gene ends were 1 base for V and 1 base for J; bases not matched to a gene: 6. The CDR3 reads CSVEGVQGGNTEAFF. CDR3 in DNA: TGCAGCGTTGAAGGGGTCCAGGGGGGGAACACTGAAGCTTTCTTT.

The chain joins TRBV30 to TRBJ1-1; no clear D gene. From germline, CDR1 is GTSNPN and CDR2 SVGIG (reference sequence). With 3 bases removed from V and 7 bases from J, the gap between germline ends came to 18 bases. CDR3 length equals 14 residues. Here the CDR3 reads CAWRPPAGMFEAFF. The CDR3 nucleotides read TGTGCCTGGAGGCCCCCCGCAGGAATGTTTGAAGCTTTCTTT.

The chain is built from TRBV27 and TRBJ1-6, with TRBD1 matching over 7 bases. Germline CDR1 and CDR2: MNHEY and SMNVEV (reference sequence). The CDR3 consists of 14 residues. The ends lost 6 bases at V and 7 bases at J; junction bases unmatched: 6. The CDR3 reads CASRFDRVNSPLHF. The CDR3 region has the DNA TGTGCCAGCAGATTCGACAGGGTAAATTCACCCCTCCACTTT.

The rearrangement joins TRBV7-2 to TRBJ2-5; 7 nucleotides match TRBD2. V was pared by 5 bases and J by 2 bases, with 5 bases of the junction left unmatched. Germline V CDR1 and CDR2: SGHTA, FQGNSA. The CDR3 totals 14 residues. The CDR3 region is CASSRGGSQETQYF. The CDR3 DNA sequence: TGTGCCAGCAGCCGCGGGGGTTCACAAGAGACCCAGTACTTC. The full variable domain, its missing parts supplied by reference TRBV7-2 and TRBJ2-5, is GAGVSQSPSNKVTEKGKDVELRCDPISGHTALYWYRQSLGQGLEFLIYFQGNSAPDKSGLPSDRFSAERTGGSVSTLTIQRTQQEDSAVYLCASSRGGSQETQYFGPGTRLLVL.

The sample holds one count of this clone. The genes are TRBV19 and TRBJ2-1; TRBD2 is a possible D gene (5 bases). From germline, CDR1 is LNHDA and CDR2 SQIVND (reference sequence). This CDR3 is 14 amino acids long. The V and J ends lost 5 bases and 0 bases respectively, with 8 bases between them. The CDR3 bases are TGTGCCAGTAGTCCCCGGGACTCCTACAATGAGCAGTTCTTC. Amino acids: CASSPRDSYNEQFF.

V usage is TRBV19 and J usage is TRBJ2-5; TRBD2 aligns across 7 bases. CDR1 and CDR2 (germline): LNHDA, SQIVND (reference sequence). This CDR3 comprises 14 residues. V was clipped by 2 bases and J by 2 bases; unmatched bases: 2. DNA for the CDR3: TGTGCCAGTAGTATAAGGGGAGGGCAAGAGACCCAGTACTTC. Its protein is CASSIRGGQETQYF.

The chain uses TRBV7-2 and TRBJ2-2, with D possibly matching TRBD2 (7 bases). This CDR3 region has 16 residues. From germline, CDR1 is SGHTA and CDR2 FQGNSA. V was shortened by 5 bases and J by 5 bases, with 18 bases between the two germline ends. The CDR3 sequence is CASSHTSDRRTGELFF. CDR3 nucleotide sequence: TGTGCCAGCAGCCATACTAGCGACAGGAGGACCGGGGAGCTGTTTTTT.

This clone appeared once. The chain combines TRBV9 with TRBJ2-7; D not certain. V lost 1 base to trimming and J lost 0 bases, with 11 bases between them. The germline V gene has CDR1 SGDLS and CDR2 YYNGEE. CDR3 size: 15 residues. The CDR3 nucleotides are TGTGCCAGCAGCGTAACGAGCCTACCCTCCTACGAGCAGTACTTC. It codes for CASSVTSLPSYEQYF.

V gene TRBV3-1 (or the pseudogene TRBV3-2) combines with J gene TRBJ1-1, with D tentatively TRBD1 (6 bases). CDR1 and CDR2 from the germline V gene are LGHDT and YNNKEL (reference sequence). This CDR3 has 13 residues. V lost 5 bases to trimming and J lost 1 base, with 8 bases between them. The DNA for the CDR3 is TGTGCCAGCAGCAGGGGACAGAACACTGAAGCTTTCTTT. This translates into CASSRGQNTEAFF.

The genes are TRBV28 and TRBJ1-2; 9 positions match TRBD1. Germline V gene data show CDR1 as MDHEN and CDR2 as SYDVKM. V dropped 7 bases and J dropped 7; count of bases not matched to a gene: 13. This CDR3 region has 15 residues. CDR3 nucleotide sequence: TGTGCCAGCACGCCCATCAAGACAGGGGGTTTTGGCTACACCTTC. It codes for CASTPIKTGGFGYTF.

In DNA, the CDR3 is TGTGCCACCAGTGAGGCCGGGACAGGGGCTTCCACCGGGGAGCTGTTTTTT. It codes for CATSEAGTGASTGELFF. The chain employs TRBV24-1 and TRBJ2-2; 10 bases agree with TRBD1. The CDR3 contains 17 residues. The V and J ends lost 4 bases and 4 bases, in that order; junction bases with no gene match: 8. Germline assignment: CDR1 KGHDR and CDR2 SFDVKD.

On this clone itself: Distinct nucleotide sequences in the sample also encode this CDR3. The J gene is TRBJ1-1, the V gene TRBV29-1, with 10 nucleotides matching TRBD1. Germline V CDR1 and CDR2: SQVTM, ANQGSEA. V lost 5 bases and J lost 1; bases outside the gene matches: 1. This CDR3 contains 13 residues. CDR3 in DNA: TGCAGCGTTAGGACAGGGGGGAACACTGAAGCTTTCTTT. Amino acids: CSVRTGGNTEAFF.

The V and J genes are TRBV7-3 and TRBJ2-1, with 13 bases lining up with TRBD2. The CDR3 contains 14 residues. V lost 4 bases, J lost 10 bases, and 4 bases stayed unmatched. The germline gives CDR1 SGHTA, CDR2 FQGTGA. The CDR3 DNA follows: TGTGCCAGCAGCTGGACTAGCGGGAGAGTGGAGCAGTTCTTC. This gives the protein CASSWTSGRVEQFF.

In DNA, the CDR3 is TGTGCCAGAAGCGAAACAGGGGCTTCCTCCTACGAGCAGTACTTC. Its protein product is CARSETGASSYEQYF. The V and J genes are TRBV7-5 and TRBJ2-7; TRBD1 reflects the table's D call only, with no check against the DNA. TRBV7-5 counts as a pseudogene. The CDR3 sequence is 15 residues long.

The rearrangement links TRBV29-1 to TRBJ2-1, with D perhaps TRBD1 (6 bases). Germline CDR1 is SQVTM and CDR2 is ANQGSEA. The CDR3 totals 12 residues. The CDR3: CGQTVAYNEQFF. The DNA of the CDR3 is TGCGGACAGACAGTTGCCTACAATGAGCAGTTCTTC.

The chain joins TRBV7-6 to TRBJ2-7; tentatively, D is TRBD1 (6 bases). V gave up 1 base and J gave up 3 bases, with 13 bases separating them. CDR3 length equals 15 residues. The germline gives CDR1 SGHVS, CDR2 FNYEAQ. CDR3 amino acids: CASSLDLGQFYEQYF. The CDR3 DNA reads TGTGCCAGCAGCTTAGATCTTGGACAGTTCTACGAGCAGTACTTC. Filled out from reference TRBV7-6 and TRBJ2-7, the complete variable domain reads GAGVSQSPRYKVTKRGQDVALRCDPISGHVSLYWYRQALGQGPEFLTYFNYEAQQDKSGLPNDRFSAERPEGSISTLTIQRTEQRDSAMYRCASSLDLGQFYEQYFGPGTRLTVT.

In its sample, this clone was seen once. The chain recombines TRBV5-4 with TRBJ2-1, with D uncertain. Trimming left V 2 bases short and J 9 bases short, with 9 bases between. This CDR3 contains 12 residues. From germline, CDR1 is SGHNT and CDR2 YYREEE (reference sequence). The CDR3 is CASSLRPGEQFF. CDR3 DNA sequence: TGTGCCAGCAGCTTAAGGCCGGGTGAGCAGTTCTTC.